The rows below give T cell receptor beta chains drawn from one sample of a study of CD8+ T cells in alopecia areata. The table came from immunoSEQ multiplex PCR; TCRdb's copy has only in-frame clones and leaves some out. The profile shows about 220,000 clones, 50% to 60% of them singletons. The source material was CD4+ T cells sorted from blood, sampled at week 4, from a patient treated with tofacitinib. The receptor set was obtained from a human donor with alopecia areata. The CDR3 runs from the conserved cysteine through the conserved F or W. Size values are once, few and many counts, or a class for expanded clones, and some rows have none.

>TRBJ1-1|few|TRBV29-1
CSVEVGGVGTEAFF
>TRBJ1-5|-|TRBV30
CAWSTGASNQPQHF
>TRBJ2-7|many|TRBV7-2
CASSLFGTGGYEQYF
>TRBJ1-1|-|TRBV7-2
CASSLWTNTEAFF
>TRBJ1-2|-|TRBV27
CASRKVGYGYTF
>TRBJ1-1|once|TRBV5-1
CASSGGTANTEAFF
>TRBJ2-2|-|TRBV30
CAWSGTFTGELFF
>TRBJ2-2|few|TRBV9
CASSRKAFSQGGLFF
>TRBJ1-2|-|TRBV5-6
CASSPDPAGGGGYTF
>TRBJ1-3|-|TRBV9
CASSAPGRHSGNTIYF
>TRBJ1-2|-|TRBV9
CASSPRTGNNYGYTF
>TRBJ2-3|few|TRBV7-2
CASSMYTDTQYF
>TRBJ2-7|-|TRBV6-1
CASNRDRTYEQYF
>TRBJ1-5|few|TRBV5-1
CASSLDPNNQPQHF
>TRBJ2-6|-|TRBV19
CASSVTGDGANVLTF
>TRBJ2-7|-|TRBV27
CASSPQRSYEQYF
>TRBJ2-1|-|TRBV6-5
CAISYRSSYNEQFF
>TRBJ2-5|-|TRBV2
CASRTRDAETQYF
>TRBJ1-2|-|TRBV11-2
CASSLTQGAYGYTF
>TRBJ1-3|-|TRBV9
CASSLGESSGNTIYF
>TRBJ2-1|few|TRBV11-3
CASSLSVAGEDEQFF
>TRBJ1-2|-|TRBV7-9
CASSLAPVVGGYTF